Listed below are T cell receptor beta chains from one sample, sequenced in a study of cytomegalovirus exposure and HLA in healthy donors. The repertoire was sequenced with immunoSEQ multiplex PCR; TCRdb's copy has only in-frame clones and lacks some. The sample lists roughly 160,000 clones; approximately 83% were seen once. Sequencing was performed on PBMCs. These receptors were taken from a man aged 18 to 30 in good health and CMV-seropositive. Each CDR3 is given with its conserved first and last residue. The D gene is left open where the match is weak. A clone size is listed for some rows: how often the clone was seen (once, few, many), or a class if it is expanded.

length | J | V | size | D | DNA | CDR3
17 | TRBJ2-3 | TRBV5-6 | NA | TRBD2 | TGTGCCAGCAGAGAACTAGCGGGGGGACCAAACACAGATACGCAGTATTTT | CASRELAGGPNTDTQYF
16 | TRBJ1-5 | TRBV5-1 | NA | TRBD1 | TGCGCCAGCAGCCCCTACGGGGACAGCCGCAATCAGCCCCAGCATTTT | CASSPYGDSRNQPQHF
12 | TRBJ1-1 | TRBV7-8 | few | TRBD1 | TGTGCCAGCAGCTTTTACAGGGGAGAAGCTTTCTTT | CASSFYRGEAFF
14 | TRBJ2-5 | TRBV18 | NA | NA | TGTGCCAGCTCACCGTTGGGCAGCCAAGAGACCCAGTACTTC | CASSPLGSQETQYF
15 | TRBJ1-6 | TRBV19 | NA | NA | TGTGCCAGTAGTATCTCGGCCAGGGGAAATTCACCCCTCCACTTT | CASSISARGNSPLHF
14 | TRBJ1-2 | TRBV27 | NA | TRBD1 | TGTGCCAGCAGTTGGGACAGGGGGCAGTATGGCTACACCTTC | CASSWDRGQYGYTF
14 | TRBJ2-5 | TRBV11-2 | NA | NA | TGTGCCAGCAGCTTAGATGAGGGCTGGGAGACCCAGTACTTC | CASSLDEGWETQYF
12 | TRBJ1-1 | TRBV5-1 | few | NA | TGCGCCAGCAGCTTGTCAGGCTTTGAAGCTTTCTTT | CASSLSGFEAFF
16 | TRBJ1-4 | TRBV18 | NA | TRBD1 | TGTGCCAGCTCACGACCGGGACAGGCGTCCTGGGAAAAACTGTTTTTT | CASSRPGQASWEKLFF
13 | TRBJ1-1 | TRBV29-1 | NA | TRBD1 | TGCAGCGCAAGACAGTTCACAGGGGCTGAAGCTTTCTTT | CSARQFTGAEAFF
12 | TRBJ1-2 | TRBV7-9 | NA | NA | TGTGCCAGCAGCTTAGACAGGGAGGGCTACACCTTC | CASSLDREGYTF
14 | TRBJ1-1 | TRBV15 | NA | TRBD1 | TGTGCCACCAGCAGAGGGGACAGTTCCACTGAAGCTTTCTTT | CATSRGDSSTEAFF
14 | TRBJ2-7 | TRBV6-5 | NA | TRBD1 | TGTGCCAGCAGTCCGACACAGGGGTTATACGAGCAGTACTTC | CASSPTQGLYEQYF
14 | TRBJ2-3 | TRBV18 | NA | NA | TGTGCCAGCTCACCTAACAGGGTGATGGATACGCAGTATTTT | CASSPNRVMDTQYF
16 | TRBJ2-3 | TRBV5-1 | NA | TRBD2 | TGCGCCAGCAGCTTAGGACTAGCGGGAAACACAGATACGCAGTATTTT | CASSLGLAGNTDTQYF
19 | TRBJ1-2 | TRBV27 | NA | TRBD1 | TGTGCCAGCAGTCCTATTGGCGGACAGGGGGCAAAAAAGAACTATGGCTACACCTTC | CASSPIGGQGAKKNYGYTF
14 | TRBJ2-7 | TRBV7-8 | NA | TRBD1 | TGTGCCAGCAGCTCCGGGACAGGCTCCCACGAGCAGTACTTC | CASSSGTGSHEQYF
15 | TRBJ2-1 | TRBV9 | NA | NA | TGTGCCAGCAGCCCCCCCGTCACTAGAGGAAATGAGCAGTTCTTC | CASSPPVTRGNEQFF
16 | TRBJ2-1 | TRBV4-2 | NA | TRBD2 | TGTGCCAGCAGCCAAGGGGGTAGCGGGGGGTTAGATGAGCAGTTCTTC | CASSQGGSGGLDEQFF
12 | TRBJ1-5 | TRBV7-2 | NA | NA | TGTGCCAGCAGCGTACACGGAGCGCCCCAGCATTTT | CASSVHGAPQHF
16 | TRBJ2-7 | TRBV23-1 | NA | NA | TGCGCCAGCAGTCAATCGTGGACTCCTCCCTCCTACGAGCAGTACTTC | CASSQSWTPPSYEQYF
11 | TRBJ2-7 | TRBV27 | few | NA | TGTGCCAGCAGTAGGGGACTCGAGCAGTACTTC | CASSRGLEQYF
14 | TRBJ2-1 | TRBV9 | NA | TRBD1 | TGTGCCAGCAGCGTAGCGGACAGGTCCAATGAGCAGTTCTTC | CASSVADRSNEQFF
14 | TRBJ1-5 | TRBV5-6 | NA | TRBD1 | TGTGCCAGCAGCTCGTGGGACAGCGGTCAGCCCCAGCATTTT | CASSSWDSGQPQHF
16 | TRBJ1-4 | TRBV5-4 | NA | NA | TGTGCCAGCAGCTTGGGCCCCCGGACTGCAGATGAAAAACTGTTTTTT | CASSLGPRTADEKLFF
13 | TRBJ2-7 | TRBV7-8 | NA | TRBD1 | TGTGCCAGCAGCCGGGGACAGGGTTACGAGCAGTACTTC | CASSRGQGYEQYF
12 | TRBJ2-1 | TRBV6-5 | NA | TRBD1 | TGTGCCATCGGGACAGACTACAATGAGCAGTTCTTC | CAIGTDYNEQFF
13 | TRBJ2-7 | TRBV2 | NA | TRBD1 | TGTGCCAGCAGGGGGACAGGATCCTACGAGCAGTACTTC | CASRGTGSYEQYF
14 | TRBJ2-5 | TRBV5-4 | NA | TRBD2 | TGTGCCAGCAGCTTAGCGGGGGGGCTAGAGACCCAGTACTTC | CASSLAGGLETQYF
18 | TRBJ1-1 | TRBV19 | NA | TRBD1 | TGTGCCAGTAGTATCGGAGCTCTAGCAGGGGGCTTGCATACTGAAGCTTTCTTT | CASSIGALAGGLHTEAFF
13 | TRBJ1-1 | TRBV6-5 | NA | NA | TGTGCCAGCAGGCCCGGGCCCCGGGGAGAAGCTTTCTTT | CASRPGPRGEAFF
16 | TRBJ1-4 | TRBV6-6 | few | TRBD1 | TGTGCCAGCAGTTACGACAGGGGCCCAACTAATGAAAAACTGTTTTTT | CASSYDRGPTNEKLFF
11 | TRBJ2-7 | TRBV2 | NA | NA | TGTGCCAGCACAGAATACTACGAGCAGTACTTC | CASTEYYEQYF
11 | TRBJ2-7 | TRBV2 | once | NA | TGTGCCAGCACTCTCTCCTACGAGCAGTACTTC | CASTLSYEQYF
14 | TRBJ2-7 | TRBV5-1 | NA | TRBD1 | TGCGCCAGCGGTCCGGGACAGCAATCCTACGAGCAGTACTTC | CASGPGQQSYEQYF
12 | TRBJ1-2 | TRBV5-8 | few | NA | TGTGCCAGCAGCAGGAGACAGTATGGCTACACCTTC | CASSRRQYGYTF
16 | TRBJ1-6 | TRBV6-4 | NA | TRBD1 | TGTGCCAGCAGAGCAACTTTGGGCACAGGGGAGTCACCCCTCCACTTT | CASRATLGTGESPLHF
12 | TRBJ1-5 | TRBV29-1 | once | NA | TGCAGCGTCTCTTTTAGCAATCAGCCCCAGCATTTT | CSVSFSNQPQHF
18 | TRBJ2-3 | TRBV21-1 | NA | NA | TGTGCCAGCAGCCAAAGGGGGACTAGCGGGGGAAGCACAGATACGCAGTATTTT | CASSQRGTSGGSTDTQYF
15 | TRBJ1-2 | TRBV4-1 | NA | TRBD1 | TGCGCCAGCAGCCCCCTAGGGACAGGGAACTATGGCTACACCTTC | CASSPLGTGNYGYTF
13 | TRBJ2-3 | TRBV19 | NA | NA | TGTGCCAGTAGTCTGCAGGGACAAGATACGCAGTATTTT | CASSLQGQDTQYF
14 | TRBJ2-1 | TRBV11-2 | NA | NA | TGTGCCAGCAGCTTTCGGCTAGCCGACAATGAGCAGTTCTTC | CASSFRLADNEQFF
14 | TRBJ1-4 | TRBV19 | NA | TRBD1 | TGTGCCAGTAGTCTCGACAGGGTTGGCGAAAAACTGTTTTTT | CASSLDRVGEKLFF
17 | TRBJ2-5 | TRBV7-6 | once | TRBD2 | TGTGCCAGCAGCTCTCTTTCTAGCGGGGGCCCTATGGAGACCCAGTACTTC | CASSSLSSGGPMETQYF